Below are 13 T cell receptor beta chains sequenced from a single sample in a study of blood T cell repertoires in COVID-19. Method: immunoSEQ multiplex PCR; TCRdb's copy keeps in-frame clones and lacks some. The sample contains around 130,000 clones, less than 90% of which appear only once. The sequencing input was peripheral blood. The receptors originated from a man aged 25-45 years with COVID-19, enrolled during active disease.

This clone is a singleton in its sample. The genes are TRBV11-3 and TRBJ2-1; 8 bases line up with TRBD2. V lost 5 bases, J lost 7 bases, and 10 bases stayed unmatched. CDR1 SGHNT and CDR2 YENEEA come from the germline V gene. The CDR3 is made up of 15 amino acids. CDR3 bases: TGTGCCAGCAGCCCTCGGGGGGGTTTGGGGAATGAGCAGTTCTTC. It is translated as CASSPRGGLGNEQFF. The full variable domain, completed using reference TRBV11-3 and TRBJ2-1, is EAGVVQSPRYKIIEKKQPVAFWCNPISGHNTLYWYLQNLGQGPELLIRYENEEAVDDSQLPKDRFSAERLKGVDSTLKIQPAELGDSAVYLCASSPRGGLGNEQFFGPGTRLTVL.

In regard to this clone: Other DNA sequences in the sample encode the same CDR3. The genes are TRBV24-1 and TRBJ2-3; D is uncertain. The V end was cut by 6 bases, the J end by 2 bases, with 8 bases between. The CDR3 is 13 residues long. Per the germline V gene, CDR1 is KGHDR and CDR2 is SFDVKD. The chain's CDR3 is CATSRGSTDTQYF. In nucleotides, the CDR3 is TGTGCCACCAGTCGCGGATCCACAGATACGCAGTATTTT.

Here the CDR3 reads CASSFAGGGKNIQYF. In DNA form, the CDR3 reads TGTGCCAGCAGCTTTGCAGGGGGTGGCAAAAACATTCAGTACTTC. This rearrangement joins TRBV7-2 to TRBJ2-4; 7 bases match TRBD1. Looked up from germline, CDR1 is SGHTA and CDR2 is FQGNSA. The CDR3 consists of 15 residues. The V segment lost 3 bases and the J segment 3 bases; nucleotides outside the gene matches: 5.

This clone has a handful of counts. This chain connects TRBV18 to TRBJ2-1; D is perhaps TRBD1 (5 bases). This CDR3 region has 13 residues. The germline gives CDR1 KGHSH, CDR2 LQKENI. The germline V and J ends were trimmed by 3 bases and 7 bases, with 10 bases remaining between them. The CDR3 here is CASSPLSGNEQFF. As DNA, the CDR3 is TGTGCCAGCTCACCCCTATCAGGGAATGAGCAGTTCTTC. The full variable domain, in which reference TRBV18 and TRBJ2-1 provide the parts outside the CDR3, is NAGVMQNPRHLVRRRGQEARLRCSPMKGHSHVYWYRQLPEEGLKFMVYLQKENIIDESGMPKERFSAEFPKEGPSILRIQQVVRGDSAAYFCASSPLSGNEQFFGPGTRLTVL.

The rearrangement links TRBV21-1 to TRBJ1-1; TRBD1 is taken as the D call from the table, unchecked against the DNA. TRBV21-1 is a pseudogene. The CDR3 extends over 15 amino acids. CDR3 DNA sequence: TGTGCCAGCAGCACTACCGGGACAGAGAACACTGAAGCTTTCTTT. This translates into CASSTTGTENTEAFF.

The chain uses TRBV19 and TRBJ2-2, with a weak D call TRBD2 (6 bases). The CDR3 has 14 amino acids. Germline V gene data show CDR1 as LNHDA and CDR2 as SQIVND (reference sequence). V gave up 3 bases and J gave up 3 bases, with 8 bases separating them. CDR3 amino acids: CASSIGGYTGELFF. In DNA form, the CDR3 reads TGTGCCAGTAGTATTGGAGGGTACACCGGGGAGCTGTTTTTT.

The CDR3 region has the DNA TGTGCCACCAGTGATCGGGGGGTCAGCGGGGCCTCCACAGATACGCAGTATTTT. It translates to CATSDRGVSGASTDTQYF. The V call is TRBV24-1, the J call TRBJ2-3; 7 bases are a match to TRBD2. Germline V gene sequence: CDR1 KGHDR, CDR2 SFDVKD. The CDR3 is made up of 18 amino acids. Trimming took 3 bases from V and 2 from J; bases not matched to a gene: 13.

V gene TRBV5-1 combines with J gene TRBJ1-1; D gene unclear. The germline V gene encodes CDR1 SGHRS and CDR2 YFSETQ. The CDR3 extends over 15 amino acids. V dropped 0 bases and J dropped 3 bases, with 12 bases sitting between them. The CDR3 sequence is CASSLAEGRHTEAFF. CDR3 bases: TGCGCCAGCAGCTTGGCGGAAGGGAGGCACACTGAAGCTTTCTTT.

V gene TRBV7-2 combines with J gene TRBJ2-3; D gene ambiguous. The CDR3 length is 15 residues. Germline CDR1 is SGHTA and CDR2 is FQGNSA. The ends were cut back, 1 base at V and 4 bases at J, with 12 bases in the middle. The CDR3 bases are TGTGCCAGCAGCTTAGACGGTGCGCCCTCAGATACGCAGTATTTT. The encoded protein is CASSLDGAPSDTQYF.

The chain is built from TRBV30 and TRBJ2-7; D not certain. V shed 2 bases and J shed 4 bases, with 6 bases lying between them. From germline, CDR1 is GTSNPN and CDR2 SVGIG (reference sequence). The CDR3 is 11 residues long. The CDR3 region has the DNA TGTGCCTGGAGTCGGGTTTACGAGCAGTACTTC. This encodes CAWSRVYEQYF.

V usage is TRBV11-2 and J usage is TRBJ2-3, with 9 nucleotides matching TRBD2. The V and J ends lost 4 bases and 1 base, in that order; junction bases with no gene match: 6. CDR1 SGHAT and CDR2 FQNNGV come from the germline V gene. CDR3 length equals 16 residues. CDR3 in DNA: TGTGCCAGCAGCTCCCTGCGCGGGAGGGGCACAGATACGCAGTATTTT. Translated, it gives CASSSLRGRGTDTQYF. The full variable domain, with the rest looked up from reference TRBV11-2 and TRBJ2-3, is EAGVAQSPRYKIIEKRQSVAFWCNPISGHATLYWYQQILGQGPKLLIQFQNNGVVDDSQLPKDRFSAERLKGVDSTLKIQPAKLEDSAVYLCASSSLRGRGTDTQYFGPGTRLTVL.

The V gene is TRBV6-5, the J gene TRBJ2-7; tentatively, D is TRBD1 (6 bases). Germline V CDR1 and CDR2: MNHEY, SVGAGI. The CDR3 runs to 15 residues. Trimming pared 2 bases from V and 0 bases from J, leaving 11 bases between. CDR3 nucleotide sequence: TGTGCCAGCAGTTACGGATCGACAGGCTCCTACGAGCAGTACTTC. It is translated as CASSYGSTGSYEQYF.

This clone was found a few times. The V gene is TRBV10-2, the J gene TRBJ2-1, with D perhaps matching TRBD1 (5 bases). Deletions cut 7 bases from V and 9 bases from J, with 19 bases between. The CDR3 is made up of 14 amino acids. In germline, CDR1 is WSHSY, CDR2 SAAADI. The CDR3 bases are TGCGCCAGCAATTCGCGGCAGGGTAAGAGTGAGCAGTTCTTC. Its translation: CASNSRQGKSEQFF.